This TCR beta chain comes out of a study of blood T cell repertoires in COVID-19. Germline V CDR1 and CDR2: KGHSH, LQKENI. The trim removed 3 bases at V and 6 bases at J, leaving 3 bases unmatched. CDR3 length equals 14 residues. Clones were sequenced by immunoSEQ multiplex PCR, and TCRdb holds only the in-frame ones, with some missing. The repertoire holds 150,000 to 200,000 clones, with 75% to 85% as singletons. The sample consisted of PBMCs or T cells enriched from blood (not recorded which). This chain joins TRBV18 and TRBJ2-5, with TRBD1 matching 11 bases. The TCR sequence derives from a man aged 35-49 years who had recovered from COVID-19. CDR3 bases: TGTGCCAGCTCACCGGGACAGGGGGGACAGACCCAGTACTTC. This encodes CASSPGQGGQTQYF. The full variable domain, in which reference TRBV18 and TRBJ2-5 provide the parts outside the CDR3, is NAGVMQNPRHLVRRRGQEARLRCSPMKGHSHVYWYRQLPEEGLKFMVYLQKENIIDESGMPKERFSAEFPKEGPSILRIQQVVRGDSAAYFCASSPGQGGQTQYFGPGTRLLVL.